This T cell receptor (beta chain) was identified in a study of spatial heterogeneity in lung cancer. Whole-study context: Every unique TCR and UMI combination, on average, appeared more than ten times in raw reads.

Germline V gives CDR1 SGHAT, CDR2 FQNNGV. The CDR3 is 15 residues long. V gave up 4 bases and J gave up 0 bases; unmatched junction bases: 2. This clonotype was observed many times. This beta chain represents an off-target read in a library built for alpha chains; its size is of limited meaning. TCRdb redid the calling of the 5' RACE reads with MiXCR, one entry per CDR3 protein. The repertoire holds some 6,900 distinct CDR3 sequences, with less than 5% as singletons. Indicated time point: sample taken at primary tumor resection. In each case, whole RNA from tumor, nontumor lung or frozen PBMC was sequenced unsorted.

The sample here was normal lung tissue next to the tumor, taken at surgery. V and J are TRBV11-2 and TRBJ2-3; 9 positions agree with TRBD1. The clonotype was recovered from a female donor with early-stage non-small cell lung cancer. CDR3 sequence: CASSSGTGSTDTQYF. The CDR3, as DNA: TGTGCCAGCAGCTCCGGGACAGGGAGCACAGATACGCAGTATTTT.